These 17 T cell receptor beta chains were sequenced from one sample in a study of cytomegalovirus exposure and HLA in healthy donors. The study ran its PCR with 60 Vbeta and 13 Jbeta primers. This table comes from immunoSEQ multiplex PCR, and its TCRdb copy is limited to in-frame clones, with some not included. The sample lists approximately 110,000 clones, 60% to 80% seen once, with less than 6% in the top ten. Sequencing input: PBMCs. These receptors all stem from a woman in her 30s in good health and CMV-seropositive.

This chain links TRBV4-1 with TRBJ2-2, with 10 bases aligning to TRBD1. Germline CDR1 reads MGHRA; CDR2 reads YSYEKL. The V segment lost 4 bases and the J segment 3 bases; nucleotides outside the gene matches: 8. This CDR3 has 17 amino acids. CDR3 nucleotides: TGCGCCAGCAGCCGGCAAGGGACAGGGGTTGACACCGGGGAGCTGTTTTTT. Translating it yields CASSRQGTGVDTGELFF.

CDR3 bases: TGTGCCAGTAGTATATCAGGGGAGCTGTTTTTT. It is translated as CASSISGELFF. The rearrangement joins TRBV19 to TRBJ2-2, with D unclear. The CDR3 runs 11 residues. The germline V and J ends were trimmed by 2 bases and 8 bases, with 3 bases remaining between them. The germline gives CDR1 LNHDA, CDR2 SQIVND (reference sequence).

The chain is built from TRBV6-5 and TRBJ1-4; 7 nucleotides agree with TRBD1. Germline CDR1 reads MNHEY; CDR2 reads SVGAGI. CDR3 length: 12 residues. With V trimmed by 6 bases and J by 8 bases, 3 bases remained unmatched. In DNA form, the CDR3 reads TGTGCCAGCAGCCAGGACAGGGAAAAACTGTTTTTT. It translates to CASSQDREKLFF.

The genes are TRBV10-1 and TRBJ2-7, with 9 nucleotides matching TRBD1. The V gene end was trimmed by 6 bases and the J gene end by 0 bases; junction bases not matched to a gene: 6. Germline CDR1 and CDR2: WNHNN and SYGVQD (reference sequence). CDR3 length: 15 residues. The CDR3 loop is CASRGGTGSSYEQYF. The CDR3 nucleotides read TGCGCCAGCAGGGGAGGGACAGGGAGCTCCTACGAGCAGTACTTC.

J is TRBJ2-3 and V is TRBV13; the D gene is possibly TRBD2 (5 bases). The CDR3 consists of 12 residues. Deletions cut 6 bases from V and 6 bases from J, with 10 bases between. Germline values: CDR1 PRHDT, CDR2 FYEKMQ (reference sequence). The CDR3 spells CASREEGDTQYF. Written as DNA, the CDR3 is TGTGCCAGCAGGGAGGAAGGGGATACGCAGTATTTT. The whole variable domain, filled in from reference TRBV13 and TRBJ2-3, reads AAGVIQSPRHLIKEKRETATLKCYPIPRHDTVYWYQQGPGQDPQFLISFYEKMQSDKGSIPDRFSAQQFSDYHSELNMSSLELGDSALYFCASREEGDTQYFGPGTRLTVL.

This chain uses TRBV7-9 with TRBJ2-1, with D tentatively TRBD1 (6 bases). The CDR3 totals 13 residues. Trimming pared 5 bases from V and 6 bases from J, leaving 11 bases between. Germline assignment: CDR1 SEHNR and CDR2 FQNEAQ (reference sequence). CDR3 bases: TGTGCCAGCAGCGACGGACAGTGCAATGAGCAGTTCTTC. This sequence encodes CASSDGQCNEQFF.

The CDR3 loop reads CASSSTVVNQPQHF. DNA of the CDR3: TGCGCCAGCAGCTCGACAGTAGTCAATCAGCCCCAGCATTTT. V is TRBV4-1 and J is TRBJ1-5, with D perhaps TRBD1 (5 bases). Germline CDR1 is MGHRA and CDR2 is YSYEKL. The V end was cut by 5 bases, the J end by 3 bases, with 11 bases between. This CDR3 has 14 amino acids.

The V gene is TRBV6-5, the J gene TRBJ1-2; D perhaps matches TRBD1 (5 bases). V lost 6 bases and J 4 bases, leaving 18 bases between the germline ends. Germline V gives CDR1 MNHEY, CDR2 SVGAGI. The CDR3 has 15 residues. CDR3 sequence (DNA): TGTGCCAGCAGGAGGTTGGGGGGGGATTCCTATGGCTACACCTTC. Protein: CASRRLGGDSYGYTF.

The chain uses TRBV29-1 and TRBJ1-6; 7 bases are a match to TRBD1. Germline loops: CDR1 SQVTM, CDR2 ANQGSEA. The CDR3 runs to 13 residues. After removal of 6 bases from V and 10 bases from J, the junction contained 9 bases not matched to a gene. The CDR3 spells CSVRQGTDSPLHF. As DNA, the CDR3 is TGCAGCGTCAGACAGGGAACAGACTCACCCCTCCACTTT.

The rearrangement links TRBV13 to TRBJ1-3; D remains unclear. Trimming took 5 bases from V and 0 from J, leaving 11 bases between them. The V gene's germline CDR1 is PRHDT and CDR2 FYEKMQ (reference sequence). This CDR3 is built from 15 residues. In DNA, the CDR3 is TGTGCCAGCAGCCTGGACGGGATCTCTGGAAACACCATATATTTT. It translates to CASSLDGISGNTIYF. Complete variable domain (other parts from reference TRBV13 and TRBJ1-3): AAGVIQSPRHLIKEKRETATLKCYPIPRHDTVYWYQQGPGQDPQFLISFYEKMQSDKGSIPDRFSAQQFSDYHSELNMSSLELGDSALYFCASSLDGISGNTIYFGEGSWLTVV.

The rearrangement links TRBV7-9 to TRBJ2-7; 11 nucleotides agree with TRBD2. The ends lost 5 bases at V and 5 bases at J; junction bases unmatched: 5. The CDR3 has 14 amino acids. The germline CDR1 and CDR2 sequences are SEHNR and FQNEAQ (reference sequence). This chain's CDR3 is CASSPGLAADEQYF. CDR3 coding DNA: TGTGCCAGCAGCCCGGGACTAGCGGCAGACGAGCAGTACTTC. Using reference TRBV7-9 and TRBJ2-7 for the parts outside the CDR3, the full variable domain is DTGVSQNPRHKITKRGQNVTFRCDPISEHNRLYWYRQTLGQGPEFLTYFQNEAQLEKSRLLSDRFSAERPKGSFSTLEIQRTEQGDSAMYLCASSPGLAADEQYFGPGTRLTVT.

Only one count was recorded for this clone. The chain couples TRBV5-4 to TRBJ1-3; no clear D gene. The V end lost 1 base, the J end lost 0 bases, and 8 bases lay between the germline ends. The germline CDR1 and CDR2 sequences are SGHNT and YYREEE (reference sequence). The CDR3 spans 15 residues. The CDR3 nucleotides are TGTGCCAGCAGCTTGACGGGGTTCTCTGGAAACACCATATATTTT. Translating it yields CASSLTGFSGNTIYF.

V and J are TRBV7-9 and TRBJ2-7; D call uncertain. The CDR3 spans 12 residues. The germline V gene has CDR1 SEHNR and CDR2 FQNEAQ (reference sequence). With 6 bases removed from V and 4 bases from J, the gap between germline ends came to 10 bases. Written as DNA, the CDR3 is TGTGCCAGCAGTTTAAATCCGTACGAGCAGTACTTC. Its translation: CASSLNPYEQYF.

The chain joins TRBV6-5 to TRBJ1-5, with 8 nucleotides matching TRBD1. The CDR3 has 13 amino acids. Trimming took 5 bases from V and 8 from J; bases not matched to a gene: 5. Per the germline V gene, CDR1 is MNHEY and CDR2 is SVGAGI. For the CDR3, the DNA is TGTGCCAGCAGTCTGGACAGGGATAAGCCCCAGCATTTT. Translating gives CASSLDRDKPQHF.

The gene calls are TRBV4-2 and TRBJ1-2; 7 bases are shared with TRBD1. With 3 bases clipped from V and 0 bases from J, the junction kept 7 bases outside the gene matches. The CDR3 has 16 residues. CDR1 and CDR2 from the germline V gene are LGHNA and YNFKEQ. DNA for the CDR3: TGTGCCAGCAGCCAGGAAAAGACAGGGACTAACTATGGCTACACCTTC. Translated: CASSQEKTGTNYGYTF.

This chain connects TRBV6-5 to TRBJ2-7; D is ambiguous. CDR3 size: 12 residues. V shed 6 bases and J shed 5 bases, with 11 bases lying between them. Germline CDR1 MNHEY, CDR2 SVGAGI. The CDR3 DNA is TGTGCCAGCAGGGCTCGATCCAACGAGCAGTACTTC. Protein sequence: CASRARSNEQYF.

The chain has TRBV7-9 and TRBJ1-4; 7 nucleotides agree with TRBD1. The V gene's germline CDR1 is SEHNR and CDR2 FQNEAQ (reference sequence). This CDR3 is 15 amino acids long. After removal of 4 bases from V and 3 bases from J, the junction contained 5 bases not matched to a gene. The CDR3 DNA is TGTGCCAGCAGCTCGGGGACAGCAGCTAATGAAAAACTGTTTTTT. This gives the protein CASSSGTAANEKLFF.